One and the same sample provided the 32 T cell receptor beta chains below, sequenced in a study of post-analysis software for immune sequencing data. Broader study findings: Included in a set of about 5 TRBV segments more frequent in patients than controls were TRBV5-6, TRBV5-1 and TRBV20-1.

Their antigens remain unidentified. Unique-molecular-identifier-tagged TCR beta cDNA libraries were used. TCRdb called the PCR reads again in MiXCR, with one record for every CDR3 protein. The sample has hundreds of thousands of distinct CDR3 sequences; 25% to 30% are singletons. The sample consisted of blood. These TCRs come from a girl under 18 with multiple sclerosis.

J is TRBJ2-7 and V is TRBV9; TRBD2 agrees at 8 bases. Germline V gene lookup returns CDR1 SGDLS and CDR2 YYNGEE. The CDR3 runs to 12 residues. The V segment lost 4 bases and the J segment 8 bases; nucleotides outside the gene matches: 5. The CDR3 DNA follows: TGTGCCAGCAGCCCCCCGGGGGGGAAGCAGTACTTC. This sequence encodes CASSPPGGKQYF. The complete variable domain, with remaining parts taken from reference TRBV9 and TRBJ2-7, reads DSGVTQTPKHLITATGQRVTLRCSPRSGDLSVYWYQQSLDQGLQFLIQYYNGEERAKGNILERFSAQQFPDLHSELNLSSLELGDSALYFCASSPPGGKQYFGPGTRLTVT.

Remarks on this clonotype: One end of the junction is discordant with germline, which a read error may explain. The rearrangement joins TRBV6-5 to TRBJ1-2; no definite D call. The CDR3 runs 13 residues. Germline V gene lookup returns CDR1 MNHEY and CDR2 SVGAGI. As DNA, the CDR3 is TGTGCCGGCAGTTACGTCAGTACCTATGGCTACACCTTC. Its translation: CAGSYVSTYGYTF.

In its sample, this clonotype was seen many times. The chain is built from TRBV29-1 and TRBJ2-4; possibly TRBD2 for D (7 bases). V lost 4 bases to trimming and J lost 7 bases, with 26 bases between them. The CDR3 spans 17 residues. Germline V lookup: CDR1 SQVTM, CDR2 ANQGSEA. The CDR3 DNA is TGCAGCGTTGTCCCCGGGGGGCGGGGCTCAGTCGGGAACATTCAGTACTTC. Its protein product is CSVVPGGRGSVGNIQYF.

This clonotype was seen repeatedly, ten times or more. The chain links TRBV12-3 or TRBV12-4 to TRBJ2-7; the D gene is possibly TRBD2 (6 bases). The CDR3 has 14 amino acids. The germline V and J ends were trimmed by 5 bases and 1 base, with 12 bases remaining between them. The CDR3 is CASSRGDRSYEQYF. The DNA for the CDR3 is TGTGCCAGCAGTCGCGGGGACCGATCCTACGAGCAGTACTTC.

This clonotype was detected once. The V and J genes are TRBV29-1 and TRBJ2-2, with TRBD2 matching 12 bases. Germline-derived CDR1 and CDR2 are SQVTM and ANQGSEA. The CDR3 consists of 15 residues. J lost 3 bases, V lost 5 bases, and 4 bases had no gene match. CDR3 DNA: TGCAGCGTTCCTCGACTAGCGGGAGACACCGGGGAGCTGTTTTTT. This translates into CSVPRLAGDTGELFF.

The chain recombines TRBV7-2 with TRBJ1-6; TRBD1 might be the D (5 bases). V was pared by 0 bases and J by 13 bases, with 19 bases between. The V gene's germline CDR1 is SGHTA and CDR2 FQGNSA. CDR3 length equals 16 residues. CDR3 in DNA: TGTGCCAGCAGCTTAGCAGCTGTGGGGGGTCGGTCCCCCCTCCACTTT. Residues: CASSLAAVGGRSPLHF.

The chain is built from TRBV4-1 and TRBJ1-2; D uncertain. Germline CDR1 and CDR2: MGHRA and YSYEKL. This CDR3 region has 17 residues. Trimming took off 2 bases at V and 3 bases at J, with 19 bases between the two ends. The DNA of the CDR3 is TGCGCCAGCAGCCAATCCCTTCGTTCGGGAGGACACTATGGCTACACCTTC. This sequence encodes CASSQSLRSGGHYGYTF.

Turning to this clonotype: Germline is not matched at one junction end, which may reflect a read error. V gene TRBV10-3 combines with J gene TRBJ1-1, with D perhaps TRBD1 (6 bases). Germline V lookup: CDR1 ENHRY, CDR2 SYGVKD. There are 12 residues in the CDR3. The CDR3 DNA sequence: TGTGCCATCAGTGAGGGGACAACTGTAGCTTTCTTT. Its translation: CAISEGTTVAFF.

This clonotype appeared a few times. The gene calls are TRBV7-6 and TRBJ2-1; the D is unclear. Germline V lookup: CDR1 SGHVS, CDR2 FNYEAQ. With 5 bases removed from V and 9 bases from J, the gap between germline ends came to 20 bases. The CDR3 length is 15 residues. The CDR3 spells CASSPRAGLRAEQFF. The CDR3 DNA sequence: TGTGCCAGCAGCCCAAGAGCAGGCCTAAGGGCTGAGCAGTTCTTC.

This clonotype was counted a few times. CDR3 DNA: TGTGCCAGCACCACCAGCATTCACTACGAGCAGTACTTC. Translated: CASTTSIHYEQYF. The chain combines TRBV2 with TRBJ2-5; no firm D call. The J call is uncertain, as TRBJ2-7 better fits the DNA end. This CDR3 is built from 13 residues. Germline CDR1 reads SNHLY; CDR2 reads FYNNEI.

As for this clonotype: The germline gene is not matched at one end of the junction; a read error may be the cause. The rearrangement uses TRBV28 and TRBJ1-2; D is ambiguous. Per the germline V gene, CDR1 is MDHEN and CDR2 is SYDVKM. The CDR3 has 12 residues. The CDR3 spells CASSLAFYDYTF. CDR3 nucleotides: TGTGCCAGCAGTTTGGCATTCTATGACTACACCTTC.

This chain uses TRBV20-1 with TRBJ1-2; D unresolved. In germline, CDR1 is DFQATT, CDR2 SNEGSKA (reference sequence). V was shortened by 0 bases and J by 4 bases, with 21 bases between the two germline ends. CDR3 size: 17 residues. The CDR3 region is CSAREFLNVPGAYGYTF. The DNA for the CDR3 is TGCAGTGCTAGAGAGTTCCTAAACGTGCCGGGAGCCTATGGCTACACCTTC.

The chain carries TRBV10-3 and TRBJ1-2, with 9 bases that match TRBD1. The trim removed 2 bases at V and 8 bases at J, leaving 12 bases unmatched. Germline V gene lookup returns CDR1 ENHRY and CDR2 SYGVKD. The CDR3 is made up of 16 amino acids. CDR3 DNA sequence: TGTGCCATCAGTGAGGGGACCGGGACAGGGCCTAAAGGCTACACCTTC. Its protein is CAISEGTGTGPKGYTF.

The V call is TRBV20-1, the J call TRBJ2-2, with 7 bases lining up with TRBD2. The CDR3 length is 18 residues. Per germline, CDR1 DFQATT and CDR2 SNEGSKA (reference sequence). The J segment lost 0 bases and the V segment lost 1 base, leaving 11 bases of the junction unmatched. CDR3 residues: CSARVSSLAATNTGELFF. The CDR3 nucleotides read TGCAGTGCTAGAGTATCCTCGCTAGCGGCGACGAACACCGGGGAGCTGTTTTTT.

This clonotype was counted at least ten times. J is TRBJ2-3 and V is TRBV20-1; 8 nucleotides line up with TRBD2. Germline assignment: CDR1 DFQATT and CDR2 SNEGSKA (reference sequence). CDR3 length equals 13 residues. With V trimmed by 3 bases and J by 6 bases, 5 bases remained unmatched. For the CDR3, the DNA is TGCAGTGCTAGTGCGGGGGGAGGGGATACGCAGTATTTT. Translation gives CSASAGGGDTQYF.

The V gene is TRBV5-1, the J gene TRBJ2-5; 9 bases are a match to TRBD1. The J call may be incorrect, as the DNA end agrees better with TRBJ2-7. The CDR3 is 14 amino acids. Germline values: CDR1 SGHRS, CDR2 YFSETQ. DNA of the CDR3: TGCGCCAGCAGCTTGGAGGGACAGGGAGACGAGCAGTACTTC. Encoded protein: CASSLEGQGDEQYF.

This clonotype was observed a few times. V usage is TRBV29-1 and J usage is TRBJ1-2; the D gene is possibly TRBD1 (6 bases). The CDR3 is made up of 12 amino acids. V dropped 6 bases and J dropped 12 bases, with 20 bases sitting between them. CDR1 is SQVTM, CDR2 ANQGSEA, per germline. CDR3 coding DNA: TGCAGCGTCGCCATATCGGGGCAGGGGAACACCTTC. Its translation: CSVAISGQGNTF.

The V call is TRBV27, the J call TRBJ1-5; 10 nucleotides match TRBD1. Germline CDR1 reads MNHEY; CDR2 reads SMNVEV (reference sequence). Trimming removed 6 bases from V and 7 bases from J; junction bases left unmatched: 18. This CDR3 spans 18 amino acids. In DNA, the CDR3 is TGTGCCAGCAGCCAACGAAAGGACAGGGGGAGAGTGAGGCAGCCCCAGCATTTT. It translates to CASSQRKDRGRVRQPQHF.

The table lists this clonotype with a few counts. As DNA, the CDR3 is TGTGCCAGCAGCTCCACAGGGTGGGTCCACTACAATGAGCAGTTCTTC. Its translation: CASSSTGWVHYNEQFF. The genes are TRBV7-2 and TRBJ2-1; D might be TRBD1 (6 bases). Trimming removed 4 bases from V and 3 bases from J, with 16 bases in between. This CDR3 has 16 residues. Germline CDR1 SGHTA, CDR2 FQGNSA.

The chain employs TRBV9 and TRBJ2-5, with 12 bases aligning to TRBD2. Trimming took 4 bases from V and 0 from J; bases not matched to a gene: 4. This CDR3 spans 16 amino acids. Germline V gene sequence: CDR1 SGDLS, CDR2 YYNGEE. The CDR3 loop reads CASSSRTSGNQETQYF. The CDR3 nucleotides read TGTGCCAGCAGCTCACGGACTAGCGGGAACCAAGAGACCCAGTACTTC.

This sequence joins TRBV28 and TRBJ1-5, with D maybe TRBD1 (6 bases). Trimming cost V 6 bases and J 7 bases, with 19 bases left between them. CDR1 is MDHEN, CDR2 SYDVKM, per germline. The CDR3 has 15 amino acids. CDR3 protein: CASSPNDRYWQPQHF. The DNA of the CDR3 is TGTGCCAGCAGCCCCAACGACAGGTATTGGCAGCCCCAGCATTTT.

As concerns this clonotype: A read error may explain this, as a much larger clone is one base away. This sequence joins TRBV5-6 and TRBJ2-5; D is undetermined. Trimming cost V 4 bases and J 11 bases, with 18 bases left between them. CDR3 length: 13 residues. CDR1 is SGHDT and CDR2 is YYEEEE in the germline V gene. The chain's CDR3 is CASSPQYRNEQYF. In nucleotides, the CDR3 is TGTGCCAGCAGCCCTCAGTATAGGAATGAGCAGTACTTC.

This clonotype came up many times. The gene calls are TRBV7-2 and TRBJ2-3, with D possibly matching TRBD2 (5 bases). CDR1 SGHTA and CDR2 FQGNSA come from the germline V gene. There are 14 residues in the CDR3. Trimming took off 1 base at V and 2 bases at J, with 7 bases between the two ends. DNA for the CDR3: TGTGCCAGCAGCTTAGGAGGGTACACAGATACGCAGTATTTT. Protein sequence: CASSLGGYTDTQYF.

The V call is TRBV5-1, the J call TRBJ2-7; possibly TRBD2 for D (6 bases). Between the trimmed V and J ends, which lost 6 bases and 7 bases, there was a span of 23 bases. The CDR3 runs to 15 residues. Germline loops: CDR1 SGHRS, CDR2 YFSETQ. The DNA for the CDR3 is TGCGCCAGCACGGAGGGACTCCCCCGGGGGAGTGAGCAGTACTTC. Translating it yields CASTEGLPRGSEQYF.

This clonotype was seen only a few times. The chain has TRBV12-3 or TRBV12-4 and TRBJ1-4; D might be TRBD1 (6 bases). The length of the CDR3 is 16 residues. Trimming removed 6 bases at V and 0 bases at J, with 14 bases between. CDR3 DNA: TGTGCCAGCAGCCCACAGGGTCTTACAACTAATGAAAAACTGTTTTTT. Its translation is CASSPQGLTTNEKLFF.

This clonotype appeared a few times. The V gene is TRBV19, the J gene TRBJ2-3, with unresolved D. The CDR3 consists of 17 residues. CDR1 LNHDA and CDR2 SQIVND come from the germline V gene (reference sequence). The ends were cut back, 3 bases at V and 1 base at J, with 17 bases in the middle. The DNA for the CDR3 is TGTGCCAGTAGTATTAAATTACCGGCTTCGGGCACAGATACGCAGTATTTT. This translates into CASSIKLPASGTDTQYF.

This clonotype was observed at least ten times. This sequence joins TRBV7-2 and TRBJ2-1; 9 nucleotides match TRBD2. From germline, CDR1 is SGHTA and CDR2 FQGNSA. The CDR3 has 14 residues. V dropped 4 bases and J dropped 5; count of bases not matched to a gene: 3. CDR3 in DNA: TGTGCCAGCAGCTCGGGACTAGCTAACAATGAGCAGTTCTTC. Protein product: CASSSGLANNEQFF.

This clonotype appeared a few times. The chain carries TRBV5-1 and TRBJ2-3; 9 bases map to TRBD2. Trimming cost V 3 bases and J 4 bases; bases outside gene matches: 9. The germline gives CDR1 SGHRS, CDR2 YFSETQ. This CDR3 is built from 16 residues. CDR3 bases: TGCGCCAGCAGCTCCGAGACTAGCGGCGGACCAGATACGCAGTATTTT. Residues: CASSSETSGGPDTQYF. Complete variable domain (other parts from reference TRBV5-1 and TRBJ2-3): KAGVTQTPRYLIKTRGQQVTLSCSPISGHRSVSWYQQTPGQGLQFLFEYFSETQRNKGNFPGRFSGRQFSNSRSEMNVSTLELGDSALYLCASSSETSGGPDTQYFGPGTRLTVL.

V and J are TRBV20-1 and TRBJ2-5; 9 nucleotides line up with TRBD1. The germline V gene has CDR1 DFQATT and CDR2 SNEGSKA (reference sequence). With 6 bases clipped from V and 5 bases from J, the junction kept 10 bases outside the gene matches. This CDR3 comprises 14 residues. The DNA of the CDR3 is TGCAGTGCAGTCCAACAGGGGGCATGGGAGACCCAGTACTTC. Residues: CSAVQQGAWETQYF.

The chain joins TRBV6-6 to TRBJ2-6, with D unresolved. Trimming pared 6 bases from V and 1 base from J, leaving 13 bases between. CDR3 length: 16 residues. Germline CDR1 reads MNHNY; CDR2 reads SVGAGI (reference sequence). The CDR3 DNA reads as TGTGCCAGCAGCCCGAGTAGAGTGTCTGGGGCCAACGTCCTGACTTTC. It specifies CASSPSRVSGANVLTF.

The chain links TRBV9 to TRBJ1-2; D not resolved. This CDR3 has 16 amino acids. CDR1 is SGDLS and CDR2 is YYNGEE in the germline V gene. The V end lost 3 bases, the J end lost 0 bases, and 15 bases lay between the germline ends. In DNA form, the CDR3 reads TGTGCCAGCAGCGAGCCTTTCGACGGGACTAACTATGGCTACACCTTC. It codes for CASSEPFDGTNYGYTF.

This clonotype has ten or more counts. CDR3 protein: CASSFRQGRVAKNIQYF. CDR3 DNA sequence: TGTGCCAGCAGTTTCAGACAGGGGAGGGTAGCCAAAAACATTCAGTACTTC. This chain links TRBV6-6 with TRBJ2-4, with D possibly being TRBD1 (8 bases). Germline V gene data show CDR1 as MNHNY and CDR2 as SVGAGI (reference sequence). V lost 4 bases and J 0 bases, leaving 16 bases between the germline ends. The length of the CDR3 is 17 residues.